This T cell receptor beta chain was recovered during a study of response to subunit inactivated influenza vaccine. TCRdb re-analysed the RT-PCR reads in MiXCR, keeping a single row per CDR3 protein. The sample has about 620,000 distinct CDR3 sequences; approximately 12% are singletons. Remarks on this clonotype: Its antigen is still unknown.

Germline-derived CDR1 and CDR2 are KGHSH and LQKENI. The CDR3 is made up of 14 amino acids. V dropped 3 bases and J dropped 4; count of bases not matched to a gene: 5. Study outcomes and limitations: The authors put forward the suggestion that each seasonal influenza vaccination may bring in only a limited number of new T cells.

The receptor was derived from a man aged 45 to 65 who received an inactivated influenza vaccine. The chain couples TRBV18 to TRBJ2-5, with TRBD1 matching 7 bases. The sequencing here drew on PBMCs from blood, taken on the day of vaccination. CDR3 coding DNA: TGTGCCAGCTCACCCGACAGGGCCCTAGAGACCCAGTACTTC. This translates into CASSPDRALETQYF.